The T cell receptor (beta chain) described here comes from a study of blood T cell repertoires in COVID-19. The wider study: There were acute and convalescent COVID-19 samples, and they came from the United States, Italy and Spain. T cells, B-cell-depleted T cells, or PBMCs supplied cDNA or gDNA.

How the authors handled the data: From reference gene primer amplification, estimates of nucleated cell counts were derived. The data were produced by immunoSEQ multiplex PCR, yet TCRdb's version contains in-frame clones alone and is incomplete. That table is the source of V, J and clone size, and D and trimming were worked out from the DNA. The sample lists some 150,000 clones, around four fifths occurring once. V trimming: 4 bases; J trimming: 6 bases; junction bases outside the gene matches: 10. Germline values: CDR1 SGHTS, CDR2 YDEGEE. The CDR3 spans 15 residues. The rearrangement joins TRBV5-8 to TRBJ2-5; 9 nucleotides align to TRBD2. Sequencing was performed on peripheral blood. The sequence derives from a woman between 35 and 50 years old with active or convalescent COVID-19. The CDR3 sequence is CASSRSGTSYQTQYF. The CDR3 DNA reads as TGTGCCAGCAGCAGATCCGGGACTAGCTACCAGACCCAGTACTTC.